Listed here are 30 T cell receptor beta chains from one sample, sequenced in a study of Graves' ophthalmopathy and Graves' hyperthyroidism. Amplifying from RNA transcripts, the study obtained TCR beta CDR3 regions. HTBI primers served in a first-round RT-PCR, which a second-round multiplex PCR followed. TCRdb ran MiXCR on the multiplex PCR reads and lists one entry per CDR3 protein. The profile covers 170,000 or so distinct CDR3 sequences, with around two fifths appearing a single time and 7.5% to 10% taken by the ten largest. Material: peripheral blood. The receptor set was obtained from a man aged 25 to 45 with Graves' ophthalmopathy.

This clonotype was counted only a few times. This chain links TRBV6-1 with TRBJ1-1; no reliable D call. The CDR3 contains 15 residues. V dropped 4 bases and J dropped 2 bases, with 14 bases sitting between them. Germline assignment: CDR1 MNHNS and CDR2 SASEGT. The CDR3 DNA is TGTGCCAGCAGTGCCACCGGGAGATCAAACACTGAAGCTTTCTTT. Encoded protein: CASSATGRSNTEAFF.

This clonotype was recorded at least ten times. This chain uses TRBV9 with TRBJ2-2; a weak D match, TRBD2 (5 bases). The germline V gene encodes CDR1 SGDLS and CDR2 YYNGEE. With 1 base removed from V and 3 bases from J, the gap between germline ends came to 7 bases. CDR3 length: 14 residues. The chain's CDR3 is CASSVRRYTGELFF. The CDR3 bases are TGTGCCAGCAGCGTAAGGAGGTACACCGGGGAGCTGTTTTTT.

The chain joins TRBV7-2 to TRBJ1-1; D gene ambiguous. V lost 1 base and J 11 bases, leaving 11 bases between the germline ends. Looked up from germline, CDR1 is SGHTA and CDR2 is FQGNSA. CDR3 length: 12 amino acids. DNA for the CDR3: TGTGCCAGCAGCTTAGGTTCGGGTTGGGCTTTCTTT. Its protein is CASSLGSGWAFF.

Ten or more counts support this clonotype. The gene calls are TRBV6-2 or TRBV6-3 and TRBJ2-7; 11 nucleotides match TRBD1. The ends lost 6 bases at V and 6 bases at J; junction bases unmatched: 7. CDR3 length: 14 amino acids. Per the germline V gene, CDR1 is MNHEY and CDR2 is SVGEGT. The CDR3 sequence: CASSLTGTGGEQYF. CDR3 bases: TGTGCCAGCAGCTTAACCGGGACAGGGGGCGAGCAGTACTTC.

A single count supports this clonotype. The V call is TRBV6-5, the J call TRBJ1-1; 7 bases are a match to TRBD1. CDR1 and CDR2 (germline): MNHEY, SVGAGI. Trimming removed 4 bases from V and 7 bases from J; junction bases left unmatched: 6. The CDR3 length is 13 residues. This CDR3 reads CASSLTGEGEAFF. CDR3 in DNA: TGTGCCAGCAGTTTAACAGGGGAGGGTGAAGCTTTCTTT.

The gene calls are TRBV29-1 and TRBJ2-7; 8 nucleotides line up with TRBD1. Germline lookup yields CDR1 SQVTM and CDR2 ANQGSEA. CDR3 length: 12 residues. V was clipped by 4 bases and J by 9 bases; unmatched bases: 8. The CDR3 DNA sequence: TGCAGCGTTGGGACAGGGAGTGTGGGGCAGTACTTC. Its translation is CSVGTGSVGQYF.

The chain recombines TRBV5-1 with TRBJ2-7; no clear D gene. The V end lost 0 bases, the J end lost 3 bases, and 22 bases lay between the germline ends. This CDR3 region has 18 residues. Germline values: CDR1 SGHRS, CDR2 YFSETQ. DNA for the CDR3: TGCGCCAGCAGCTTGGAGCCCCGGTCGGGCGGCCAATTCTACGAGCAGTACTTC. It is translated as CASSLEPRSGGQFYEQYF.

The table lists this clonotype with many counts. The rearrangement joins TRBV25-1 to TRBJ1-1; TRBD1 matches 7 bases. The CDR3 runs to 14 residues. V shed 2 bases, J shed 4 bases, and the junction held 4 bases outside the gene matches. The germline gives CDR1 MGHDK, CDR2 SYGVNS. CDR3 region: CASSEIQGPTEAFF. CDR3 bases: TGTGCCAGCAGTGAAATACAGGGGCCCACTGAAGCTTTCTTT.

The sample holds many counts of this clonotype. The rearrangement uses TRBV6-6 and TRBJ2-5, with TRBD2 identical over 8 bases. CDR1 and CDR2 from the germline V gene are MNHNY and SVGAGI (reference sequence). With V trimmed by 5 bases and J by 4 bases, 9 bases remained unmatched. This CDR3 region has 15 residues. CDR3: CASSPAGGRGETQYF. The DNA of the CDR3 is TGTGCCAGCAGTCCGGCGGGGGGTCGCGGAGAGACCCAGTACTTC.

This chain joins TRBV15 and TRBJ1-2, with D hard to call. Germline V gene sequence: CDR1 LNHNV, CDR2 YYDKDF (reference sequence). The CDR3 is 14 residues long. Trimming took 3 bases from V and 1 from J, leaving 9 bases between them. CDR3 DNA: TGTGCCACCAGCAGCTGGCCGAATAACTATGGCTACACCTTC. This encodes CATSSWPNNYGYTF. Looking up the rest from reference TRBV15 and TRBJ1-2 gives the full variable domain: DAMVIQNPRYQVTQFGKPVTLSCSQTLNHNVMYWYQQKSSQAPKLLFHYYDKDFNNEADTPDNFQSRRPNTSFCFLDIRSPGLGDTAMYLCATSSWPNNYGYTFGSGTRLTVV.

This clonotype was recorded at least ten times. The gene calls are TRBV7-9 and TRBJ2-7, with 11 bases lining up with TRBD2. CDR3 length equals 14 residues. V dropped 6 bases and J dropped 4; count of bases not matched to a gene: 5. Per the germline V gene, CDR1 is SEHNR and CDR2 is FQNEAQ (reference sequence). The CDR3 DNA is TGTGCCAGCAGGGAACTAGCGGGAGTTTACGAGCAGTACTTC. Translation gives CASRELAGVYEQYF.

This clonotype occurred many times. The J gene is TRBJ1-5, the V gene TRBV28; the D gene is possibly TRBD1 (5 bases). Looked up from germline, CDR1 is MDHEN and CDR2 is SYDVKM. Trimming removed 2 bases from V and 4 bases from J, with 12 bases in between. This CDR3 comprises 15 residues. The CDR3 loop is CASSLIRQLNQPQHF. The DNA for the CDR3 is TGTGCCAGCAGTTTAATTCGACAGCTTAATCAGCCCCAGCATTTT. The full variable domain, with the rest looked up from reference TRBV28 and TRBJ1-5, is DVKVTQSSRYLVKRTGEKVFLECVQDMDHENMFWYRQDPGLGLRLIYFSYDVKMKEKGDIPEGYSVSREKKERFSLILESASTNQTSMYLCASSLIRQLNQPQHFGDGTRLSIL.

This clonotype has at least ten counts. The genes are TRBV7-9 and TRBJ2-7; tentatively, D is TRBD2 (5 bases). The germline gives CDR1 SEHNR, CDR2 FQNEAQ (reference sequence). Trimming cost V 5 bases and J 2 bases, with 13 bases left between them. The CDR3 length is 14 residues. The CDR3 is CASSQGLNPYEQYF. DNA of the CDR3: TGTGCCAGCAGCCAAGGACTGAACCCCTACGAGCAGTACTTC. The whole variable domain, filled in from reference TRBV7-9 and TRBJ2-7, reads DTGVSQNPRHKITKRGQNVTFRCDPISEHNRLYWYRQTLGQGPEFLTYFQNEAQLEKSRLLSDRFSAERPKGSFSTLEIQRTEQGDSAMYLCASSQGLNPYEQYFGPGTRLTVT.

The chain uses TRBV20-1 and TRBJ1-1; a possible D gene is TRBD1 (5 bases). CDR3 length: 14 amino acids. Germline CDR1 is DFQATT and CDR2 is SNEGSKA (reference sequence). The V and J ends lost 6 bases and 2 bases respectively, with 16 bases between them. The CDR3 DNA reads TGCAGTGCGCGGGGGGGTGGAGTTAACACTGAAGCTTTCTTT. Protein sequence: CSARGGGVNTEAFF.

The V and J genes are TRBV6-1 and TRBJ2-5; D is unresolved. CDR1 MNHNS and CDR2 SASEGT come from the germline V gene. The CDR3 has 13 residues. V was cut by 6 bases and J by 0 bases, with 8 bases left in between. Written as DNA, the CDR3 is TGTGCCAGCAGCGGCACATACCAAGAGACCCAGTACTTC. This codes for CASSGTYQETQYF.

V usage is TRBV11-2 and J usage is TRBJ1-5, with 8 nucleotides matching TRBD1. The length of the CDR3 is 16 residues. Germline CDR1 SGHAT, CDR2 FQNNGV. The trim removed 6 bases at V and 2 bases at J, leaving 9 bases unmatched. The CDR3 is CASRQRGGQGNQPQHF. CDR3 bases: TGTGCCAGCAGACAAAGGGGGGGACAGGGCAATCAGCCCCAGCATTTT. Using reference TRBV11-2 and TRBJ1-5 for the parts outside the CDR3, the full variable domain is EAGVAQSPRYKIIEKRQSVAFWCNPISGHATLYWYQQILGQGPKLLIQFQNNGVVDDSQLPKDRFSAERLKGVDSTLKIQPAKLEDSAVYLCASRQRGGQGNQPQHFGDGTRLSIL.

To note about this clonotype: The CDR3 does not end in the conserved phenylalanine or tryptophan, so this is likely a read error. The rearrangement uses TRBV6-2 or TRBV6-3 and TRBJ2-7, with a weak D call TRBD2 (6 bases). CDR3 length equals 15 residues. Germline-derived CDR1 and CDR2 are MNHEY and SVGEGT. Trimming removed 6 bases from V and 5 bases from J, with 20 bases in between. The CDR3 spells CASRNPAGGEDEQYL. CDR3 nucleotide sequence: TGTGCCAGCAGGAACCCCGCTGGAGGGGAGGACGAGCAGTACCTC.

The rearrangement links TRBV11-2 to TRBJ2-7; tentatively, D is TRBD2 (5 bases). The CDR3 is 12 amino acids. Trimming left V 3 bases short and J 9 bases short, with 12 bases between. CDR1 and CDR2 from the germline V gene are SGHAT and FQNNGV. The CDR3 DNA sequence: TGTGCCAGCAGCTTGGGAGAGTCCGTGCAGTACTTC. Residues: CASSLGESVQYF. The full variable domain, with the rest looked up from reference TRBV11-2 and TRBJ2-7, is EAGVAQSPRYKIIEKRQSVAFWCNPISGHATLYWYQQILGQGPKLLIQFQNNGVVDDSQLPKDRFSAERLKGVDSTLKIQPAKLEDSAVYLCASSLGESVQYFGPGTRLTVT.

Many counts were recorded for this clonotype. This rearrangement joins TRBV11-2 to TRBJ1-1; 7 positions match TRBD1. From germline, CDR1 is SGHAT and CDR2 FQNNGV. CDR3 length: 16 residues. Trimming cost V 5 bases and J 6 bases; bases outside gene matches: 15. The CDR3 DNA reads as TGTGCCAGCAGCCAACAGGATCAGGGGGAAAGGCCTGAAGCTTTCTTT. It translates to CASSQQDQGERPEAFF.

The J gene is TRBJ2-2, the V gene TRBV12-3 or TRBV12-4; 9 nucleotides line up with TRBD2. Trimming cost V 4 bases and J 2 bases; bases outside gene matches: 2. CDR3 length equals 15 residues. CDR3 DNA: TGTGCCAGCAGTTCTAGCGGGGTTAACACCGGGGAGCTGTTTTTT. Its translation: CASSSSGVNTGELFF.

This clonotype was detected many times. The V and J genes are TRBV4-1 and TRBJ2-2, with TRBD2 identical over 8 bases. CDR3 length: 17 residues. V dropped 4 bases and J dropped 1; count of bases not matched to a gene: 8. The V gene's germline CDR1 is MGHRA and CDR2 YSYEKL. CDR3 bases: TGCGCCAGCAGCCCCTTTGAAGCGGGAGTGAACACCGGGGAGCTGTTTTTT. Translating it yields CASSPFEAGVNTGELFF.

The chain joins TRBV2 to TRBJ1-2; possible D gene TRBD1, 6 bases. The CDR3 sequence is 14 residues long. V was shortened by 3 bases and J by 2 bases, with 10 bases between the two germline ends. Germline V gene data show CDR1 as SNHLY and CDR2 as FYNNEI. This chain's CDR3 is CASSDPGVNYGYTF. The CDR3, as DNA: TGTGCCAGCAGTGATCCAGGGGTCAACTATGGCTACACCTTC. The full variable domain, its missing parts supplied by reference TRBV2 and TRBJ1-2, is EPEVTQTPSHQVTQMGQEVILRCVPISNHLYFYWYRQILGQKVEFLVSFYNNEISEKSEIFDDQFSVERPDGSNFTLKIRSTKLEDSAMYFCASSDPGVNYGYTFGSGTRLTVV.

This clonotype was detected ten times or more. The chain joins TRBV27 to TRBJ2-7, with 11 bases that match TRBD1. This CDR3 spans 15 amino acids. Germline CDR1 is MNHEY and CDR2 is SMNVEV (reference sequence). Trimming at V came to 6 bases and at J to 6 bases, leaving 10 bases not matched to a gene. As DNA, the CDR3 is TGTGCCAGCAGCCTCGGACAGGGGGCGCAGGGCGAGCAGTACTTC. Its protein is CASSLGQGAQGEQYF.

This clonotype was seen ten or more times. This chain joins TRBV7-9 and TRBJ2-7; 7 bases map to TRBD2. Germline-derived CDR1 and CDR2 are SEHNR and FQNEAQ (reference sequence). After removal of 5 bases from V and 3 bases from J, the junction contained 7 bases not matched to a gene. The CDR3 is 14 residues long. In DNA form, the CDR3 reads TGTGCCAGCAGCCGAAGCGGGAAGGACTACGAGCAGTACTTC. This encodes CASSRSGKDYEQYF.

The rearrangement links TRBV12-3 or TRBV12-4 to TRBJ2-4; D could derive from TRBD1 or TRBD2 (6 bases each). Trimming shortened V by 3 bases and J by 11 bases, and 11 bases separated the two germline ends. The CDR3 runs 12 residues. DNA for the CDR3: TGTGCCAGCAGTTTCCGGGGGCGGGTTCAGTACTTC. The encoded protein is CASSFRGRVQYF.

This clonotype was detected ten times or more. The chain is built from TRBV7-3 and TRBJ2-7, with D possibly matching TRBD1 (5 bases). This CDR3 has 14 residues. The ends were cut back, 2 bases at V and 2 bases at J, with 10 bases in the middle. CDR1 and CDR2 from the germline V gene are SGHTA and FQGTGA. The CDR3 reads CASSLGVGPYEQYF. In DNA form, the CDR3 reads TGTGCCAGCAGCTTAGGAGTGGGGCCCTACGAGCAGTACTTC.

This clonotype was detected only once. This chain uses TRBV12-3 or TRBV12-4 with TRBJ1-1, with D possibly being TRBD1 (5 bases). There are 15 residues in the CDR3. Trimming stripped 6 bases from V and 3 bases from J, with 17 bases between. CDR3 amino acids: CASSPLLGGDTEAFF. CDR3 DNA: TGTGCCAGCAGCCCCCTACTGGGGGGAGACACTGAAGCTTTCTTT.

Ten or more counts support this clonotype. This rearrangement joins TRBV11-2 to TRBJ1-1; D unclear. The CDR3 contains 13 residues. Germline V lookup: CDR1 SGHAT, CDR2 FQNNGV. V was clipped by 2 bases and J by 3 bases, with 7 bases between them. The CDR3 sequence: CASSLSWDTEAFF. In nucleotides, the CDR3 is TGTGCCAGCAGCTTAAGCTGGGACACTGAAGCTTTCTTT.

The chain recombines TRBV6-2 or TRBV6-3 with TRBJ2-7; 7 bases align to TRBD2. Germline CDR1 reads MNHEY; CDR2 reads SVGEGT. Losses at the gene ends were 0 bases for V and 6 bases for J; bases not matched to a gene: 20. The CDR3 is made up of 19 amino acids. DNA for the CDR3: TGTGCCAGCAGTTACTCGAAATCCGGTGGCCGGGACTATATGCTCGAGCAGTACTTC. Translation: CASSYSKSGGRDYMLEQYF.

This clonotype was observed at least ten times. CDR3 sequence: CATPGQGKETQYF. In DNA, the CDR3 is TGTGCCACCCCGGGACAGGGGAAAGAGACCCAGTACTTC. The chain employs TRBV24-1 and TRBJ2-5, with 10 nucleotides matching TRBD1. After removal of 9 bases from V and 3 bases from J, the junction contained 3 bases not matched to a gene. Germline V CDR1 and CDR2: KGHDR, SFDVKD. CDR3 length: 13 amino acids.